Below, one T cell receptor beta chain is given with its context. The antigen it binds to is not known. Base qualities are not recorded, but no much larger clone differs from it by a single base. The sample comes from a study of T cells in localized non-small cell lung cancer (dated by TCRdb to about 2020). Background for the entire study: The study examined T cell repertoires in roughly 240 patients with early-stage NSCLC and compared tumors with uninvolved tumor-adjacent lungs. The cohort consisted of 236 treatment-naive NSCLC patients whose localized lung tumors had been resected. A mean age of roughly 64 years was recorded for the NSCLC patients, of whom more than 120 were male and 107 were female.

At diagnosis, peripheral blood, uninvolved tumor-adjacent lung and tumor were collected and stored as a combination of fresh-frozen and FFPE material. For TCR repertoire profiling, blood samples were analyzed as peripheral blood mononuclear cells. Results and caveats for the whole study, not just this receptor: The highest T cell clonality was observed in uninvolved tumor-adjacent lung, where clonality exceeded that of tumor, suggesting that antigenic responses were more focused in uninvolved tumor-adjacent lung. Of the top 100 tumor clones, a median of about 53 were detected in paired uninvolved adjacent lung; about 26 were also among that lung's top 100. Higher T cell density in blood was associated with longer overall survival, whereas higher clonality in adjacent lung was associated with shorter survival. Because multi-region tumor sequencing was not performed, intratumor heterogeneity could not be ruled out. Because of the exploratory design, TCR variables were selected using unadjusted p-values without false-discovery rate correction.

Spanning cysteine to phenylalanine, the CDR3 consists of 15 amino acids. This entry keeps only the CDR3 DNA: 45 bases, framed from base 1. V loses 0 bases, J loses 0 bases, and the germline ends lie 6 bases apart. Per the germline V gene, SGHRS is the CDR1 and YFSETQ is the CDR2. The immunoSEQ Assay was used to sequence TCR beta CDR3 regions from DNA. From the authors' description of their analysis: T cell density was computed as TCR beta template counts normalized to usable DNA estimated by amplifying housekeeping genes. Richness was estimated using the preseqR package, with extrapolation to 400,000 templates for PBMC samples and to 120,000 templates for tissue samples. Clonality was defined as one minus Pielou's evenness. To identify tissue-enriched TCRs, differential abundance testing was run on productive amino-acid clonotypes with a minimum total count of 5 and an alpha of 0.1. The Jaccard Index and the Morisita Overlap Index were used to measure repertoire overlap between compartments. GLIPH grouped TCR beta CDR3s together with public tetramer-defined viral CDR3s, and a viral motif had to include at least three viral sequences and also show V-gene enrichment. Not all clones reach the TCRdb copy of this immuneACCESS table, which keeps in-frame sequences only. Checked studies attribute under half of the gap to unresolved V genes and leave the rest unexplained. The V and J calls and clone size are taken from that table; D and trimming were inferred from the DNA. For this sample there are under 75,000 clones; roughly nine tenths appear just once. The top ten hold just over 20% of the sample.

This receptor chain uses TRBV5-1 and TRBJ1-4; possibly the D gene is TRBD1, per 5 matching bases. The TCR was taken from an older male donor with stage III squamous cell lung carcinoma. This specimen was peripheral blood, taken before any cancer treatment. The DNA reads as follows: TGCGCCAGCAGCTTGGAGGGGACAACTAATGAAAAACTGTTTTTT. It is translated as CASSLEGTTNEKLFF.